The source of this TCR beta chain is a study of shared T cell receptors in the human thymus. The CDR3 spans 15 residues. Germline CDR1 is KGHSH and CDR2 is LQKENI. Trimming took 3 bases from V and 5 from J; bases not matched to a gene: 8. Measured with immunoSEQ multiplex PCR; TCRdb has only the in-frame clones, and not every one. The sample consists of more than 550,000 clones, more than 70% of them appearing once. In addition, the sample was reused for a study of human thymus T cells.

The sequenced sample consisted of thymocytes. The chain combines TRBV18 with TRBJ2-5; 8 nucleotides match TRBD2. The source is a boy under two years old with a congenital heart defect. CDR3 bases: TGTGCCAGCTCACCCTCGGGAGGGGTACCGGAGACCCAGTACTTC. This encodes CASSPSGGVPETQYF. Filled out from reference TRBV18 and TRBJ2-5, the complete variable domain reads NAGVMQNPRHLVRRRGQEARLRCSPMKGHSHVYWYRQLPEEGLKFMVYLQKENIIDESGMPKERFSAEFPKEGPSILRIQQVVRGDSAAYFCASSPSGGVPETQYFGPGTRLLVL.